This T cell receptor (beta chain) was recorded in a study of cytomegalovirus exposure and HLA in healthy donors. Sequenced by immunoSEQ multiplex PCR; TCRdb stores in-frame clones only, minus some. The sample includes roughly 65,000 clones, approximately 93% of them seen just once. Concerning this clone: Its antigen is as yet unknown.

Study-wide results and caveats: There were under 200 TCR beta chains listed as cytomegalovirus-associated.

This receptor was taken from a man in his late teens or twenties in good health and CMV-seropositive. Sequencing was performed on PBMCs.

Here the CDR3 reads CASSASGFHPSYEQYF. DNA of the CDR3: TGTGCCAGCAGTGCTTCCGGGTTTCACCCCTCCTACGAGCAGTACTTC. The V gene is TRBV25-1, the J gene TRBJ2-7; D unresolved. CDR3 size: 16 residues. Trimming pared 4 bases from V and 0 bases from J, leaving 16 bases between. Germline V gene sequence: CDR1 MGHDK, CDR2 SYGVNS.